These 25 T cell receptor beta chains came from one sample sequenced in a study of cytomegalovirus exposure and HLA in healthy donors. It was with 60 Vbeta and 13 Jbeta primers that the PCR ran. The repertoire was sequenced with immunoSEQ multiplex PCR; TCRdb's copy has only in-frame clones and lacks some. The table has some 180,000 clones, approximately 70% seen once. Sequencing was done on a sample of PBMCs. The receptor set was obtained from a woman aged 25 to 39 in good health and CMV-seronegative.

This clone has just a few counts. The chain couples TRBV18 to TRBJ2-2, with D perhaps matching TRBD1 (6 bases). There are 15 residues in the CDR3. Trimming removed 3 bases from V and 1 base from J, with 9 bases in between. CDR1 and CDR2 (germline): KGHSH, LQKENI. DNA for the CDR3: TGTGCCAGCTCACCCCGGACAGTGAACACCGGGGAGCTGTTTTTT. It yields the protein CASSPRTVNTGELFF.

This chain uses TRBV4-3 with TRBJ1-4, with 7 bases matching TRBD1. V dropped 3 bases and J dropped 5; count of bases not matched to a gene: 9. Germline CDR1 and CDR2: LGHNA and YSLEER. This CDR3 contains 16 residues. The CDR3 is CASSQLGDRGNEKLFF. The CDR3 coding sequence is TGCGCCAGCAGCCAGCTGGGGGACAGAGGGAATGAAAAACTGTTTTTT.

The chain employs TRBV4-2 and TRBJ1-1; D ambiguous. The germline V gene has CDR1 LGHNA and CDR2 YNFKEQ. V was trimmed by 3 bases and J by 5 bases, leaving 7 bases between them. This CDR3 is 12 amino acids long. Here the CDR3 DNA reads TGTGCCAGCAGCCACCGAGGGACTGAAGCTTTCTTT. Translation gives CASSHRGTEAFF.

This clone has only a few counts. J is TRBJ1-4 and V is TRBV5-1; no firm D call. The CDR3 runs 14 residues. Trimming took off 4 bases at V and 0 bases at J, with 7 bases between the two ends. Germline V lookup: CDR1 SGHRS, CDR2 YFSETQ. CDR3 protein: CASSPTATNEKLFF. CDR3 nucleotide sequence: TGCGCCAGCAGCCCTACCGCAACTAATGAAAAACTGTTTTTT.

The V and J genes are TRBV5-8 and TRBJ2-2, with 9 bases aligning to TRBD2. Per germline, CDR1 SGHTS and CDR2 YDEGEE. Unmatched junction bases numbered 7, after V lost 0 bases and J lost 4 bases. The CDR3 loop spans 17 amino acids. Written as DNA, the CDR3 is TGTGCCAGCAGCTTGGGCTCTCTAGCGGGAACCACCGGGGAGCTGTTTTTT. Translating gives CASSLGSLAGTTGELFF.

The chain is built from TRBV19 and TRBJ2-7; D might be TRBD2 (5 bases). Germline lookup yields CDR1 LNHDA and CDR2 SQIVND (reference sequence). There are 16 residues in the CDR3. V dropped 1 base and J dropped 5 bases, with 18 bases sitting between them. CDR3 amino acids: CASSIVVSGYYDEQYF. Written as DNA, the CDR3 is TGTGCCAGTAGTATAGTTGTATCGGGATACTACGACGAGCAGTACTTC. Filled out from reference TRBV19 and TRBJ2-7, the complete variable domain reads DGGITQSPKYLFRKEGQNVTLSCEQNLNHDAMYWYRQDPGQGLRLIYYSQIVNDFQKGDIAEGYSVSREKKESFPLTVTSAQKNPTAFYLCASSIVVSGYYDEQYFGPGTRLTVT.

CDR3 residues: CASSHSQAYSYNSPLHF. CDR3 DNA: TGTGCCAGCAGCCACTCACAGGCCTACTCCTATAATTCACCCCTCCACTTT. J is TRBJ1-6 and V is TRBV11-3; a weak D match, TRBD1 (5 bases). The CDR3 loop spans 17 amino acids. V was pared by 5 bases and J by 0 bases, with 14 bases between. In germline, CDR1 is SGHNT, CDR2 YENEEA. The variable domain in full, completed from reference TRBV11-3 and TRBJ1-6, reads EAGVVQSPRYKIIEKKQPVAFWCNPISGHNTLYWYLQNLGQGPELLIRYENEEAVDDSQLPKDRFSAERLKGVDSTLKIQPAELGDSAVYLCASSHSQAYSYNSPLHFGNGTRLTVT.

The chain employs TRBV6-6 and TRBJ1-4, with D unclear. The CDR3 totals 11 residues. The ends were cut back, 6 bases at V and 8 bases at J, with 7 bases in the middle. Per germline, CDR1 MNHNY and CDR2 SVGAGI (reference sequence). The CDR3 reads CASSLREKLFF. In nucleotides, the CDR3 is TGTGCCAGCAGCCTGCGAGAAAAACTGTTTTTT.

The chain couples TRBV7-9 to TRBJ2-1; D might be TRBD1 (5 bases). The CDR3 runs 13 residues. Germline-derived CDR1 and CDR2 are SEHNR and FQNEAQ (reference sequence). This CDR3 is CATVGQGYNEQFF. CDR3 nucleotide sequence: TGTGCTACGGTCGGGCAGGGCTACAATGAGCAGTTCTTC.

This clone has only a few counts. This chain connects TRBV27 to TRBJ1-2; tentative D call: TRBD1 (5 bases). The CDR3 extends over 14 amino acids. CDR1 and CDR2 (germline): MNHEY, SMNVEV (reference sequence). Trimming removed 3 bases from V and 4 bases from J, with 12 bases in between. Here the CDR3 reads CASSFSRQSYGYTF. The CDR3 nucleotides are TGTGCCAGCAGTTTCAGCAGACAGTCCTATGGCTACACCTTC.

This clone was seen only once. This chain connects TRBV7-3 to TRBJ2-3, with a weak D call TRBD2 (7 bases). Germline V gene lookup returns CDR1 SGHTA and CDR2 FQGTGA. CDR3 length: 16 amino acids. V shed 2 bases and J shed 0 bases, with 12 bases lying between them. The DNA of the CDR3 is TGTGCCAGCAGCTTATTAGGGGGGGCTAGCACAGATACGCAGTATTTT. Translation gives CASSLLGGASTDTQYF. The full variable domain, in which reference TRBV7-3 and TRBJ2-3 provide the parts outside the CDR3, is GAGVSQTPSNKVTEKGKYVELRCDPISGHTALYWYRQSLGQGPEFLIYFQGTGAADDSGLPNDRFFAVRPEGSVSTLKIQRTERGDSAVYLCASSLLGGASTDTQYFGPGTRLTVL.

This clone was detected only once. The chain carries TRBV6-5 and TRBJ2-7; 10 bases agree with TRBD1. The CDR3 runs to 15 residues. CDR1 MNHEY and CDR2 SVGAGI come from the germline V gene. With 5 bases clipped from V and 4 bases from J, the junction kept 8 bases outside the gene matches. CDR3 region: CASSQGTGVRYEQYF. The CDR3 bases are TGTGCCAGCAGTCAAGGGACAGGGGTGAGATACGAGCAGTACTTC.

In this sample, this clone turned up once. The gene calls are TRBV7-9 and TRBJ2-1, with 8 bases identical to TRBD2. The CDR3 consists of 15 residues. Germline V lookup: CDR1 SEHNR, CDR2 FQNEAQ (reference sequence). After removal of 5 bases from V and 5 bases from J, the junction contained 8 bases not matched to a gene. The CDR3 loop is CASSLSGGHNNEQFF. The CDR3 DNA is TGTGCCAGCAGCCTCAGCGGGGGCCACAACAATGAGCAGTTCTTC. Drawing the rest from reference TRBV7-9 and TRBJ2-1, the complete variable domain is DTGVSQNPRHKITKRGQNVTFRCDPISEHNRLYWYRQTLGQGPEFLTYFQNEAQLEKSRLLSDRFSAERPKGSFSTLEIQRTEQGDSAMYLCASSLSGGHNNEQFFGPGTRLTVL.

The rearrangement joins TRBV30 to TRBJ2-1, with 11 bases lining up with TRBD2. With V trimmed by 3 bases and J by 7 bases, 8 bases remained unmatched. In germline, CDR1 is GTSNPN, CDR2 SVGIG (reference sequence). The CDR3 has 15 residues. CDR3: CAWRKGTSGRNEQFF. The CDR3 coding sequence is TGTGCCTGGAGGAAGGGGACTAGCGGAAGAAATGAGCAGTTCTTC. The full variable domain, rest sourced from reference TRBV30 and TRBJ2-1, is SQTIHQWPATLVQPVGSPLSLECTVEGTSNPNLYWYRQAAGRGLQLLFYSVGIGQISSEVPQNLSASRPQDRQFILSSKKLLLSDSGFYLCAWRKGTSGRNEQFFGPGTRLTVL.

The DNA for the CDR3 is TGTGCCAGCGGGGTTGGACAGGGAAAATATGGCTACACCTTC. The encoded protein is CASGVGQGKYGYTF. The chain employs TRBV6-6 and TRBJ1-2; TRBD1 matches 8 bases. V lost 8 bases, J lost 5 bases, and 10 bases stayed unmatched. Germline loops: CDR1 MNHNY, CDR2 SVGAGI (reference sequence). This CDR3 comprises 14 residues.

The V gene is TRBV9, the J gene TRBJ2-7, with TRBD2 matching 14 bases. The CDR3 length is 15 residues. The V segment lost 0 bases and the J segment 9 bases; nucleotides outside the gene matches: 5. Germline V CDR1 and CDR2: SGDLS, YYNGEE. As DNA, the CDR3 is TGTGCCAGCAGCGTAGGACTAGCGGGAGGGTTCGCGCAGTACTTC. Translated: CASSVGLAGGFAQYF.

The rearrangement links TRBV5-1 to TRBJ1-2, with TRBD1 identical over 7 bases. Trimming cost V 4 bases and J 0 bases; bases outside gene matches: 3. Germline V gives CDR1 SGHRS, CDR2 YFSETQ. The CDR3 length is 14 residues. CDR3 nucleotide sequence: TGCGCCAGCAGCCTACAGGGGTCTAACTATGGCTACACCTTC. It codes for CASSLQGSNYGYTF.

Written as DNA, the CDR3 is TGTGCCAGCAGATATTCCCCGGACAGGGCCGGGGGAACTGAAGCTTTCTTT. Its protein product is CASRYSPDRAGGTEAFF. This chain connects TRBV2 to TRBJ1-1; 8 nucleotides match TRBD1. The ends lost 6 bases at V and 5 bases at J; junction bases unmatched: 17. The CDR3 has 17 amino acids. Germline lookup yields CDR1 SNHLY and CDR2 FYNNEI. Together with reference TRBV2 and TRBJ1-1, the CDR3 gives the full variable domain: EPEVTQTPSHQVTQMGQEVILRCVPISNHLYFYWYRQILGQKVEFLVSFYNNEISEKSEIFDDQFSVERPDGSNFTLKIRSTKLEDSAMYFCASRYSPDRAGGTEAFFGQGTRLTVV.

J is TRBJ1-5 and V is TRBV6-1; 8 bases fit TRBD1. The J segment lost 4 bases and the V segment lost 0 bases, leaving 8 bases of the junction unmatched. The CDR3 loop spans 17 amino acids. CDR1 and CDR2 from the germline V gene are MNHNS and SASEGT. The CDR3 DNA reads TGTGCCAGCAGTGAAGCGCGCCCAGGGGGCGGGAATCAGCCCCAGCATTTT. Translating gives CASSEARPGGGNQPQHF.

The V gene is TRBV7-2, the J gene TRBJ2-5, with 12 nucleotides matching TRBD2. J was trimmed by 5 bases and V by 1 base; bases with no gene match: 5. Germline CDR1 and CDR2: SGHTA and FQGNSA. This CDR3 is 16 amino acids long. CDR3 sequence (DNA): TGTGCCAGCAGCTTAGATCTAGCGGGGGGGAGGGAGACCCAGTACTTC. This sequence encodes CASSLDLAGGRETQYF.

CDR3 region: CASSFLAGGQGDTQYF. The CDR3, as DNA: TGTGCCAGCAGCTTTCTAGCGGGAGGGCAAGGAGATACGCAGTATTTT. The rearrangement links TRBV11-1 to TRBJ2-3; 12 bases align to TRBD2. Germline CDR1 is SGHAT and CDR2 is FQDESV (reference sequence). V dropped 3 bases and J dropped 5; count of bases not matched to a gene: 6. The CDR3 loop spans 16 amino acids.

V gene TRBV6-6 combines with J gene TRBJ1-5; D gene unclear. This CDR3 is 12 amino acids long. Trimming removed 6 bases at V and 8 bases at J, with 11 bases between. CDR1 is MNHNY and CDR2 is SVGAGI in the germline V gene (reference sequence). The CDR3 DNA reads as TGTGCCAGCAGGGCCGGTGAGGAGCCCCAGCATTTT. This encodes CASRAGEEPQHF.

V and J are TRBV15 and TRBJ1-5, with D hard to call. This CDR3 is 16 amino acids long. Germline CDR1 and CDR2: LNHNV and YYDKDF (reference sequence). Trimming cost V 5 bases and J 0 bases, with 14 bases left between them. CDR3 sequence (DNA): TGTGCCACCAGCCGTCGGAGGCCAGATAGCAATCAGCCCCAGCATTTT. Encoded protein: CATSRRRPDSNQPQHF.

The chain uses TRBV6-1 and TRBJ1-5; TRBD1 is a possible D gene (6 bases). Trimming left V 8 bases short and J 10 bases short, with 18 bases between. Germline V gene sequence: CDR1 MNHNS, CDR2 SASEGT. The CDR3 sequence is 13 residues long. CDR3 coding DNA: TGTGCCAGCGGGAGACAGGAATTGGGTCCCCAGCATTTT. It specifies CASGRQELGPQHF.

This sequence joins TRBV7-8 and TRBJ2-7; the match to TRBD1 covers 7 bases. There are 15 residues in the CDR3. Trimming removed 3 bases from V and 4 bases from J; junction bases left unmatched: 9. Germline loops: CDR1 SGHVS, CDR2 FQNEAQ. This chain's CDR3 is CASSFTRDSSYEQYF. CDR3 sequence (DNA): TGTGCCAGCAGCTTTACCCGGGACAGCTCATACGAGCAGTACTTC.